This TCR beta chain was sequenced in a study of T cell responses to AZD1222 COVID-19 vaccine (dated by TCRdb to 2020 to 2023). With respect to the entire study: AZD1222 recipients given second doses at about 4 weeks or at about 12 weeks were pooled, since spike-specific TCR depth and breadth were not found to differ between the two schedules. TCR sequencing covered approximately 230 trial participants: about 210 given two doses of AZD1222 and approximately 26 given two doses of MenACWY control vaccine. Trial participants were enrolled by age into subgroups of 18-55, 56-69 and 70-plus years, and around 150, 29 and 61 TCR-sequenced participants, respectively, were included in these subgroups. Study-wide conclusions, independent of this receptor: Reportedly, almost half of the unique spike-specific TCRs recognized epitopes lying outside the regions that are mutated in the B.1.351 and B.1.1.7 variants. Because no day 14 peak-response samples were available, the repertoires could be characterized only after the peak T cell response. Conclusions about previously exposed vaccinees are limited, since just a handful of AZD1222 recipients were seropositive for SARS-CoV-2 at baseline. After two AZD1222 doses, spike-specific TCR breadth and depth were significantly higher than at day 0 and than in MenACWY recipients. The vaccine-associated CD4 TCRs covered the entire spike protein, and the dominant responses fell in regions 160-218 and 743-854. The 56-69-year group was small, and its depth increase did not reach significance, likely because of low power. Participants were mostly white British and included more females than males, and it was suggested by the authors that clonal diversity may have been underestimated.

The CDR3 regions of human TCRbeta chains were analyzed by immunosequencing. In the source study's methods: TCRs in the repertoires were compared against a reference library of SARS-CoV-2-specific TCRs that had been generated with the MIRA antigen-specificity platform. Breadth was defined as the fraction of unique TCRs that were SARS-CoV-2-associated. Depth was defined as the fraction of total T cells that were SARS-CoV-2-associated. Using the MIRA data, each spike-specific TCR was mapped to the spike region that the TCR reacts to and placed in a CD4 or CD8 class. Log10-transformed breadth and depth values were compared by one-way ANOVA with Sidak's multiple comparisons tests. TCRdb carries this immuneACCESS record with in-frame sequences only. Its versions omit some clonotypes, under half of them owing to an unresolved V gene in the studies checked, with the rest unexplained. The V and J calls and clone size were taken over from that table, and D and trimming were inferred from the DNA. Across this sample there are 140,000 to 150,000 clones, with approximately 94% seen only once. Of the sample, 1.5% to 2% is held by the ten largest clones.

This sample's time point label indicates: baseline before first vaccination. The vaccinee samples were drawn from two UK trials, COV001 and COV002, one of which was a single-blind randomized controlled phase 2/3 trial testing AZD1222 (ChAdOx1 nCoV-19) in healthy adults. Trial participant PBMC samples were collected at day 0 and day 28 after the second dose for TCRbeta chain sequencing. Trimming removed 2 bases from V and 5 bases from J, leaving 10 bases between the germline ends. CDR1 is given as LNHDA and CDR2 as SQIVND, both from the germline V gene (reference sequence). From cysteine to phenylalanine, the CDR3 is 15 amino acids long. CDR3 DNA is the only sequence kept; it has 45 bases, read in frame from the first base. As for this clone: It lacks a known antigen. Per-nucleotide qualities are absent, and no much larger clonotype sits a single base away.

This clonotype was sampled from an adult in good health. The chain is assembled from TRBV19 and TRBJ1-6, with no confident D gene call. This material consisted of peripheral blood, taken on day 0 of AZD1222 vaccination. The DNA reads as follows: TGTGCCAGTAGTATAATAACGGCGAATAATTCACCCCTCCACTTT. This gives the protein CASSIITANNSPLHF.